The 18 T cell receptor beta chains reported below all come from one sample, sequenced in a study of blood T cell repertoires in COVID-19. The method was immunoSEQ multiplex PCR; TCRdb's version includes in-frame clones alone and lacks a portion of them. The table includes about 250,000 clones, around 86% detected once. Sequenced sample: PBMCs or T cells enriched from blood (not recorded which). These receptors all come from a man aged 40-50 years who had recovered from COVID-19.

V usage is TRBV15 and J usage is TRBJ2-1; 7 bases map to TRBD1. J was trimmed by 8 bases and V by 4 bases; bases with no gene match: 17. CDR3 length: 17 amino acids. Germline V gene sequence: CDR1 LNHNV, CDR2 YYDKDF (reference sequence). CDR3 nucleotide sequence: TGTGCCACCAGCACCATACCAGACAGGGTCAGTCGGGATGAGCAGTTCTTC. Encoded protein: CATSTIPDRVSRDEQFF. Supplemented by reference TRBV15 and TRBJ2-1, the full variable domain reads DAMVIQNPRYQVTQFGKPVTLSCSQTLNHNVMYWYQQKSSQAPKLLFHYYDKDFNNEADTPDNFQSRRPNTSFCFLDIRSPGLGDTAMYLCATSTIPDRVSRDEQFFGPGTRLTVL.

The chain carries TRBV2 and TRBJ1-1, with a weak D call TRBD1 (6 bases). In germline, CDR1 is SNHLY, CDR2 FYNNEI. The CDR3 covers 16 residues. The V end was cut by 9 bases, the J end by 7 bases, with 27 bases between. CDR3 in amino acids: CARPPLATGISGEAFF. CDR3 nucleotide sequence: TGTGCCAGACCTCCGCTGGCGACAGGAATAAGTGGTGAAGCTTTCTTT.

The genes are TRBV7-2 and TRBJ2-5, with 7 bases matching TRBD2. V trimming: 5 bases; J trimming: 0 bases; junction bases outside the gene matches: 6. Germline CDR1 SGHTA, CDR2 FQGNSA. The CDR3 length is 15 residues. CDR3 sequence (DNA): TGTGCCAGCAGCCGTGGGGGGGGGTACCAAGAGACCCAGTACTTC. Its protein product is CASSRGGGYQETQYF.

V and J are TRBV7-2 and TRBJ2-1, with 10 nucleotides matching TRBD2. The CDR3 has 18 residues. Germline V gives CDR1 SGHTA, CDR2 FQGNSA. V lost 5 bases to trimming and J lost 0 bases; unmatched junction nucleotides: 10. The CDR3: CASSPGRTSGSSYNEQFF. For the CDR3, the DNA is TGTGCCAGCAGCCCAGGACGGACTAGCGGAAGCTCCTACAATGAGCAGTTCTTC.

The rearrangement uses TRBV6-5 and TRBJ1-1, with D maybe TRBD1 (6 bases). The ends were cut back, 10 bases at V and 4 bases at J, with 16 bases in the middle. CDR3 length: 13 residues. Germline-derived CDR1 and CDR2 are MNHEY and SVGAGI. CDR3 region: CATRGGGSTEAFF. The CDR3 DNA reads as TGTGCCACCAGAGGGGGGGGGTCCACTGAAGCTTTCTTT.

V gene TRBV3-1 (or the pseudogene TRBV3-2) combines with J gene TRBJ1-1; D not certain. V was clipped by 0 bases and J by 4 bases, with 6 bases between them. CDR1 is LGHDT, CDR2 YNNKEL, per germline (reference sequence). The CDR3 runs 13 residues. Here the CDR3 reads CASSQDTATEAFF. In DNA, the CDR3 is TGTGCCAGCAGCCAAGATACAGCCACTGAAGCTTTCTTT.

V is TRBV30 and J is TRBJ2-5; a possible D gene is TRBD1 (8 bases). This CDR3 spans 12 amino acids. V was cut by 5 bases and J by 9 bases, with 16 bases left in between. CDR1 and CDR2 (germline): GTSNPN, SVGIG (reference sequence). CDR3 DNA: TGTGCCTGGGGACAGGGAGGGACGGCCCAGTACTTC. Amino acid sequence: CAWGQGGTAQYF.

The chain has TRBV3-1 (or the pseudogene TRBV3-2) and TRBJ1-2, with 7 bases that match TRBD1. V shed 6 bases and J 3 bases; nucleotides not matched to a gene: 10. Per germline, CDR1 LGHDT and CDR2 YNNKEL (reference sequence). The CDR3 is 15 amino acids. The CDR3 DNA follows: TGTGCCAGCAGTCGCCTTACAGGGGTAGACTATGGCTACACCTTC. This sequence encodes CASSRLTGVDYGYTF.

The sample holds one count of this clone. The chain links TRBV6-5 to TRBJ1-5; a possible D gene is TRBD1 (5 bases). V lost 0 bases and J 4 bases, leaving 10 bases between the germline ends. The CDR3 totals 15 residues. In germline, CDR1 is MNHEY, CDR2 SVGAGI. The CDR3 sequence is CASSYSGGANQPQHF. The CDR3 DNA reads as TGTGCCAGCAGTTACTCGGGGGGTGCGAATCAGCCCCAGCATTTT.

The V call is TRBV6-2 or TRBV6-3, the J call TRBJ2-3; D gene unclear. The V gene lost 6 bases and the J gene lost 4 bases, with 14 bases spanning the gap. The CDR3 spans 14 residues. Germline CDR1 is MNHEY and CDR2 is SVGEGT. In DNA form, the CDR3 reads TGTGCCAGCAGCTTTCTCGTATCTTCAGATACGCAGTATTTT. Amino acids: CASSFLVSSDTQYF.

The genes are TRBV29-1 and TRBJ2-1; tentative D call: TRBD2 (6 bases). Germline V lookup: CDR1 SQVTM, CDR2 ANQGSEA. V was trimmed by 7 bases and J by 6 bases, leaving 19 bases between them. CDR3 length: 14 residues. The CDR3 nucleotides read TGCAGCGGAACCTCCGGGACTCCCCCCAATGAGCAGTTCTTC. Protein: CSGTSGTPPNEQFF.

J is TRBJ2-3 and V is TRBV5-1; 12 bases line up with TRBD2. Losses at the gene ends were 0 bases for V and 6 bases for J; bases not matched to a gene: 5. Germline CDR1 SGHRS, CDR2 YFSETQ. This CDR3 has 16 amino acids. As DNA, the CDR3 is TGCGCCAGCAGCTTGGCCCCGACTAGCGGGAGTGATACGCAGTATTTT. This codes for CASSLAPTSGSDTQYF.

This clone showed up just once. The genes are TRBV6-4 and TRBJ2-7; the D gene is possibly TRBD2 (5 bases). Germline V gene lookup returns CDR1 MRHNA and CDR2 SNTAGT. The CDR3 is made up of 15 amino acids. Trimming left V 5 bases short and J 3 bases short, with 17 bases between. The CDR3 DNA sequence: TGTGCCAGCAGTCATCGGACTGAGCAAGTCTACGAGCAGTACTTC. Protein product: CASSHRTEQVYEQYF.

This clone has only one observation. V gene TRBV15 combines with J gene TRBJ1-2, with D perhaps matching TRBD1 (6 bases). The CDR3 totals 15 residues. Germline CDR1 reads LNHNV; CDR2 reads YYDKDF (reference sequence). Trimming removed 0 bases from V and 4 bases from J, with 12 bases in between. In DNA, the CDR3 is TGTGCCACCAGCAGAGATATGGGGGCCCCCTATGGCTACACCTTC. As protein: CATSRDMGAPYGYTF.

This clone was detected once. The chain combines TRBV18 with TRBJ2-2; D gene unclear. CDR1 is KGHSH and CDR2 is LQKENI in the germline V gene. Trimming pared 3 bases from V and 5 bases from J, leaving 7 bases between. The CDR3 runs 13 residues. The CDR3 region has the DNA TGTGCCAGCTCACCGGCCTGGACCGGGGAGCTGTTTTTT. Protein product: CASSPAWTGELFF.

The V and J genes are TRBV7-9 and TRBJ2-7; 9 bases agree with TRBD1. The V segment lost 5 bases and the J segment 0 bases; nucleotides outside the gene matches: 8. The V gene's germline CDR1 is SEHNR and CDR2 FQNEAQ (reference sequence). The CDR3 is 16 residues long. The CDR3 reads CASSTYRGLYSYEQYF. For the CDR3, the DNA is TGTGCCAGCAGCACCTACAGGGGGCTATACTCCTACGAGCAGTACTTC.

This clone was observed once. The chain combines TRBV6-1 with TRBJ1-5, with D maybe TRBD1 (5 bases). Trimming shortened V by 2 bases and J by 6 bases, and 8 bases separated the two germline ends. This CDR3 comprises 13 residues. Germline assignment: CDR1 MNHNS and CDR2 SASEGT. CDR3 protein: CASSEFRGQPQHF. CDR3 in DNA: TGTGCCAGCAGTGAATTTAGGGGTCAGCCCCAGCATTTT.

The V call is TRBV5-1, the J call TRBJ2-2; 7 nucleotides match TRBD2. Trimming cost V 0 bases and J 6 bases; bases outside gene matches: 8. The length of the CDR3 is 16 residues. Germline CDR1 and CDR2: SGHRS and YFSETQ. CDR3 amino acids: CASSLAGGRAAGELFF. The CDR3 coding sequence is TGCGCCAGCAGCTTGGCCGGAGGGAGGGCCGCCGGGGAGCTGTTTTTT.